A single sample is the source of the 15 T cell receptor beta chains below, sequenced in a study of blood T cells in healthy people across ages. With a J-beta primer mix and a sample-barcoded 5' primer, a second PCR ran roughly 6 to 11 cycles. Using its own MiXCR run on the 5' RACE reads, TCRdb lists one record per CDR3 protein. Here the sample spans approximately 400,000 distinct CDR3 sequences, about 52% being singletons. Sequencing input: blood. The origin of the receptors is a man aged 60-69 years in good health.

This rearrangement joins TRBV7-2 to TRBJ1-4; no clear D. Trimming cost V 0 bases and J 3 bases, with 5 bases left between them. The germline gives CDR1 SGHTA, CDR2 FQGNSA. CDR3 length equals 14 residues. The CDR3 coding sequence is TGTGCCAGCAGCTTAGCCGGTGCTAATGAAAAACTGTTTTTT. It codes for CASSLAGANEKLFF.

The V call is TRBV4-3, the J call TRBJ2-1, with a tentative D call TRBD2 (5 bases). The V end was cut by 0 bases, the J end by 1 base, with 16 bases between. This CDR3 spans 18 amino acids. Germline CDR1 is LGHNA and CDR2 is YSLEER. The DNA for the CDR3 is TGCGCCAGCAGCCAAGAAGAATACGGGATCGGATCCTACAATGAGCAGTTCTTC. Translated: CASSQEEYGIGSYNEQFF.

This clonotype was seen only a few times. The junction departs from the called germline gene at one end, perhaps through a read error. This CDR3 is CASSLEVYSEANVLTF. The CDR3 nucleotides read TGTGCCAGCAGCTTGGAGGTGTACTCTGAGGCCAACGTCCTGACTTTC. This chain uses TRBV5-5 with TRBJ2-6; no reliable D call. This CDR3 comprises 16 residues. The germline CDR1 and CDR2 sequences are SGHKS and YYEKEE (reference sequence).

This chain connects TRBV20-1 to TRBJ2-2; D unclear. The germline gives CDR1 DFQATT, CDR2 SNEGSKA (reference sequence). V shed 6 bases and J shed 2 bases, with 10 bases lying between them. The CDR3 runs to 13 residues. For the CDR3, the DNA is TGCAGTGCATCGAGCAGAAACACCGGGGAGCTGTTTTTT. Translated: CSASSRNTGELFF.

The genes are TRBV7-3 and TRBJ2-1; 11 bases map to TRBD2. Per germline, CDR1 SGHTA and CDR2 FQGTGA. This CDR3 has 18 residues. Trimming cost V 5 bases and J 4 bases; bases outside gene matches: 13. Here the CDR3 reads CASSPNPPGLAVYNEQFF. CDR3 coding DNA: TGTGCCAGCAGCCCGAATCCCCCGGGACTAGCGGTTTACAATGAGCAGTTCTTC. Based on the CDR3 plus reference TRBV7-3 and TRBJ2-1, the full variable domain is GAGVSQTPSNKVTEKGKYVELRCDPISGHTALYWYRQSLGQGPEFLIYFQGTGAADDSGLPNDRFFAVRPEGSVSTLKIQRTERGDSAVYLCASSPNPPGLAVYNEQFFGPGTRLTVL.

This clonotype was counted only a few times. The V call is TRBV29-1, the J call TRBJ2-3; 14 nucleotides line up with TRBD2. Germline loops: CDR1 SQVTM, CDR2 ANQGSEA. The trim removed 6 bases at V and 4 bases at J, leaving 6 bases unmatched. The CDR3 is made up of 15 amino acids. The CDR3 protein is CSVGTSGGRADTQYF. The CDR3 nucleotides are TGCAGCGTCGGGACTAGCGGGGGAAGAGCAGATACGCAGTATTTT.

The chain has TRBV18 and TRBJ2-7, with D possibly matching TRBD2 (5 bases). The CDR3 is 14 amino acids. Trimming stripped 6 bases from V and 7 bases from J, with 19 bases between. CDR1 is KGHSH, CDR2 LQKENI, per germline. The CDR3 sequence is CASSPERLHGEQYF. As DNA, the CDR3 is TGTGCCAGCTCCCCGGAGCGGCTTCATGGGGAGCAGTACTTC.

This CDR3 reads CASRVAGPKEQYF. The CDR3 DNA reads TGTGCCAGCAGAGTAGCGGGACCTAAGGAGCAGTACTTC. The J gene is TRBJ2-7, the V gene TRBV6-2 or TRBV6-3, with 8 bases lining up with TRBD2. This CDR3 contains 13 residues. The germline V gene encodes CDR1 MNHEY and CDR2 SVGEGT. Trimming cost V 6 bases and J 7 bases; bases outside gene matches: 8.

The CDR3 DNA follows: TGTGCCAGCACAAGCCCCCCTGGGGAGCAGTACTTC. Protein product: CASTSPPGEQYF. V is TRBV28 and J is TRBJ2-7; D unresolved. V dropped 7 bases and J dropped 7 bases, with 14 bases sitting between them. The germline CDR1 and CDR2 sequences are MDHEN and SYDVKM. The CDR3 contains 12 residues.

The V gene is TRBV6-2 or TRBV6-3, the J gene TRBJ2-3; a possible D gene is TRBD2 (5 bases). CDR1 and CDR2 (germline): MNHEY, SVGEGT. V lost 6 bases and J lost 5, with 15 bases in between. The CDR3 extends over 14 amino acids. CDR3 in amino acids: CASRASLLEDTQYF. CDR3 DNA: TGTGCCAGCAGGGCTAGCCTTCTAGAAGATACGCAGTATTTT.

This clonotype came up once. V gene TRBV19 combines with J gene TRBJ2-6; TRBD1 is a possible D gene (6 bases). The germline V and J ends were trimmed by 7 bases and 2 bases, with 24 bases remaining between them. The length of the CDR3 is 19 residues. Germline V gene sequence: CDR1 LNHDA, CDR2 SQIVND (reference sequence). CDR3 in DNA: TGTGCCAGTAAAGGAAGAGGGGGACAAGAAAGACCTGGGGCCAACGTCCTGACTTTC. Translating it yields CASKGRGGQERPGANVLTF.

The sample holds a few counts of this clonotype. This rearrangement joins TRBV5-6 to TRBJ2-1, with D hard to call. V was pared by 2 bases and J by 2 bases, with 14 bases between. This CDR3 region has 16 residues. The germline gives CDR1 SGHDT, CDR2 YYEEEE. CDR3: CASSFRGIGPYNEQFF. In DNA form, the CDR3 reads TGTGCCAGCAGCTTTCGTGGGATCGGTCCCTACAATGAGCAGTTCTTC.

The J gene is TRBJ2-1, the V gene TRBV28; D uncertain. The J call may be wrong; the DNA end is better matched by TRBJ2-7. The CDR3 length is 15 residues. Germline V gives CDR1 MDHEN, CDR2 SYDVKM. The CDR3 sequence: CASSGWQRSYNEQYF. The CDR3 DNA sequence: TGTGCCAGCAGTGGTTGGCAGCGTTCCTACAATGAGCAGTACTTC.

This sequence joins TRBV11-2 and TRBJ2-1; D possibly corresponds to TRBD2 (6 bases). The germline gives CDR1 SGHAT, CDR2 FQNNGV. CDR3 length: 15 amino acids. V was pared by 1 base and J by 5 bases, with 12 bases between. The CDR3 bases are TGTGCCAGCAGCTTAGGGCCGGGAGTCGACAATGAGCAGTTCTTC. Its protein is CASSLGPGVDNEQFF.

This chain connects TRBV4-2 to TRBJ2-3, with a possible D match to TRBD2 (7 bases). CDR1 LGHNA and CDR2 YNFKEQ come from the germline V gene. The CDR3 totals 16 residues. V was cut by 1 base and J by 4 bases, with 15 bases left in between. The CDR3 is CASSQAGQGRADTQYF. The CDR3, as DNA: TGTGCCAGCAGCCAAGCTGGGCAGGGGAGGGCAGATACGCAGTATTTT.